This passage covers 9 T cell receptor beta chains from one sample sequenced in a study of blood T cell repertoires in COVID-19. Sequencing used immunoSEQ multiplex PCR; TCRdb keeps in-frame clones, though not all of them. The repertoire holds tens of thousands of clones, with over 75% as singletons. The specimen sequenced was peripheral blood. The receptors stem from a man between 45 and 60 years old with active COVID-19.

The rearrangement links TRBV9 to TRBJ2-3, with 8 nucleotides matching TRBD2. The CDR3 has 16 residues. CDR1 is SGDLS and CDR2 is YYNGEE in the germline V gene. The J segment lost 1 base and the V segment lost 0 bases, leaving 4 bases of the junction unmatched. In DNA form, the CDR3 reads TGTGCCAGCAGCGTAGGTTCCGGGAGGGGCACAGATACGCAGTATTTT. Translation gives CASSVGSGRGTDTQYF.

The CDR3 region has the DNA TGTGCCAGCTCACCACCCACAGGGGCCCAGTTCACAGATACGCAGTATTTT. Encoded protein: CASSPPTGAQFTDTQYF. The V call is TRBV18, the J call TRBJ2-3; 7 bases are shared with TRBD1. Germline-derived CDR1 and CDR2 are KGHSH and LQKENI. The CDR3 totals 17 residues. With V trimmed by 0 bases and J by 2 bases, 8 bases remained unmatched.

The V call is TRBV24-1, the J call TRBJ1-4; 10 nucleotides match TRBD1. The V gene's germline CDR1 is KGHDR and CDR2 SFDVKD. CDR3 size: 20 residues. Unmatched junction bases numbered 13, after V lost 4 bases and J lost 0 bases. Here the CDR3 reads CATSDPSLRDRGATNEKLFF. For the CDR3, the DNA is TGTGCCACCAGTGACCCCAGTCTCCGGGACAGGGGAGCAACTAATGAAAAACTGTTTTTT.

This clone was observed a few times. The chain is built from TRBV28 and TRBJ2-5; D uncertain. Looked up from germline, CDR1 is MDHEN and CDR2 is SYDVKM. The CDR3 runs to 14 residues. V was cut by 5 bases and J by 2 bases, with 12 bases left in between. DNA of the CDR3: TGTGCCAGCAGTCGCTTACCAGAACAAGAGACCCAGTACTTC. It translates to CASSRLPEQETQYF.

This clone is judged medium-sized. The chain employs TRBV28 and TRBJ1-5; D gene unclear. V shed 9 bases and J shed 1 base, with 16 bases lying between them. This CDR3 has 15 residues. Germline V gene sequence: CDR1 MDHEN, CDR2 SYDVKM. CDR3 sequence reads: CARRNLGGSNQPQHF. The CDR3, as DNA: TGTGCCAGAAGGAACCTGGGAGGGAGCAATCAGCCCCAGCATTTT. The entire variable domain, with the rest obtained from reference TRBV28 and TRBJ1-5, is as follows: DVKVTQSSRYLVKRTGEKVFLECVQDMDHENMFWYRQDPGLGLRLIYFSYDVKMKEKGDIPEGYSVSREKKERFSLILESASTNQTSMYLCARRNLGGSNQPQHFGDGTRLSIL.

This chain uses TRBV4-3 with TRBJ1-2; unclear D gene. The V gene lost 0 bases and the J gene lost 2 bases, with 10 bases spanning the gap. The CDR3 loop spans 15 amino acids. Looked up from germline, CDR1 is LGHNA and CDR2 is YSLEER. CDR3 nucleotide sequence: TGCGCCAGCAGCCAAGACCAGCAGGCCAACTATGGCTACACCTTC. It is translated as CASSQDQQANYGYTF.

The chain recombines TRBV5-4 with TRBJ2-7; D is perhaps TRBD1 (5 bases). Germline CDR1 SGHNT, CDR2 YYREEE (reference sequence). Trimming removed 3 bases from V and 3 bases from J, with 7 bases in between. The CDR3 contains 12 residues. CDR3 coding DNA: TGTGCCAGCAGCTCAGACAGCTACGAGCAGTACTTC. This sequence encodes CASSSDSYEQYF.

The rearrangement uses TRBV6-2 or TRBV6-3 and TRBJ2-1; 12 bases fit TRBD2. There are 16 residues in the CDR3. V lost 4 bases, J lost 5 bases, and 6 bases stayed unmatched. Germline-derived CDR1 and CDR2 are MNHEY and SVGEGT. CDR3 nucleotide sequence: TGTGCCAGCAGTTCACTGACTAGCGGGAGAAACAATGAGCAGTTCTTC. This translates into CASSSLTSGRNNEQFF.

The gene calls are TRBV19 and TRBJ1-2; D possibly corresponds to TRBD1 (5 bases). Germline loops: CDR1 LNHDA, CDR2 SQIVND (reference sequence). CDR3 length: 12 amino acids. Trimming left V 3 bases short and J 7 bases short, with 9 bases between. CDR3: CASSMGRSGYTF. In DNA form, the CDR3 reads TGTGCCAGTAGTATGGGGCGTTCTGGCTACACCTTC.